The 15 T cell receptor beta chains below were found in one sample sequenced in a study of identifying expanded T cells in peripheral blood (dated by TCRdb to between 2018 and 2020). To prepare the library, the immunoSEQ multiplex PCR assay was applied. The table comes from immuneACCESS by way of TCRdb, which keeps in-frame sequences with V and J called. Part of the clones is missing from these tables; in studies checked, under half for an unresolved V gene and the rest for unknown reasons. The sample table lists more than 95,000 clones, roughly 82% of them with a count of one. The leading ten clones occupy approximately 3% of the sample. Sequenced: blood. The receptors were gathered from a person aged 18-70 years in good health.

This clone was observed many times. J is TRBJ1-1 and V is TRBV14; D remains unclear. Germline CDR1 SGHDN, CDR2 FVKESK. Trimming took off 0 bases at V and 11 bases at J, with 13 bases between the two ends. The CDR3 is 13 amino acids. CDR3: CASSQEGGRRAFF. The CDR3 DNA sequence: TGTGCCAGCAGCCAAGAAGGAGGGAGGAGGGCTTTCTTT.

The chain uses TRBV5-6 and TRBJ2-7, with a tentative D call TRBD1 (6 bases). The germline V gene has CDR1 SGHDT and CDR2 YYEEEE. The length of the CDR3 is 13 residues. Trimming shortened V by 6 bases and J by 3 bases, and 13 bases separated the two germline ends. CDR3 nucleotides: TGTGCCAGCATCGAGTGGGGGCGCTACGAGCAGTACTTC. Its protein is CASIEWGRYEQYF.

V usage is TRBV5-6 and J usage is TRBJ1-3, with unresolved D. The V end lost 1 base, the J end lost 2 bases, and 16 bases lay between the germline ends. The CDR3 sequence is 17 residues long. Germline V gives CDR1 SGHDT, CDR2 YYEEEE. In nucleotides, the CDR3 is TGTGCCAGCAGCTTGACTGTGTCCCTCAAGACTGGAAACACCATATATTTT. Translated: CASSLTVSLKTGNTIYF.

The rearrangement uses TRBV11-2 and TRBJ2-7; no clear D. Looked up from germline, CDR1 is SGHAT and CDR2 is FQNNGV. CDR3 length: 12 residues. The germline V and J ends were trimmed by 6 bases and 3 bases, with 9 bases remaining between them. The CDR3: CASSPTIYEQYF. The CDR3 bases are TGTGCCAGCAGTCCTACTATCTACGAGCAGTACTTC.

V usage is TRBV19 and J usage is TRBJ1-4, with 7 bases aligning to TRBD1. This CDR3 is built from 14 residues. Losses at the gene ends were 7 bases for V and 7 bases for J; bases not matched to a gene: 9. Germline V gene lookup returns CDR1 LNHDA and CDR2 SQIVND (reference sequence). The DNA of the CDR3 is TGTGCCAGTAAATTCTCCGGGGACAGTGAAAAACTGTTTTTT. Protein sequence: CASKFSGDSEKLFF.

The genes are TRBV7-2 and TRBJ1-3, with D perhaps matching TRBD1 (6 bases). This CDR3 contains 16 residues. The V gene lost 0 bases and the J gene lost 0 bases, with 9 bases spanning the gap. Germline CDR1 and CDR2: SGHTA and FQGNSA. The DNA of the CDR3 is TGTGCCAGCAGCTTAGCTGGGACACTCTCTGGAAACACCATATATTTT. This translates into CASSLAGTLSGNTIYF.

This chain connects TRBV6-5 to TRBJ2-1; 9 bases fit TRBD1. Germline V CDR1 and CDR2: MNHEY, SVGAGI. With V trimmed by 6 bases and J by 7 bases, 10 bases remained unmatched. The CDR3 covers 15 residues. CDR3 region: CASRGTGTGRNEQFF. CDR3 coding DNA: TGTGCCAGCAGGGGAACCGGGACAGGGAGGAATGAGCAGTTCTTC.

The chain couples TRBV5-5 to TRBJ2-7; TRBD1 is a possible D gene (5 bases). Germline V gene sequence: CDR1 SGHKS, CDR2 YYEKEE (reference sequence). CDR3 size: 15 residues. The germline V and J ends were trimmed by 0 bases and 6 bases, with 16 bases remaining between them. The CDR3 sequence: CASSLALGRGAEQYF. The CDR3 nucleotides read TGTGCCAGCAGCTTGGCCCTGGGTCGTGGGGCCGAGCAGTACTTC.

The chain uses TRBV6-5 and TRBJ2-7; no reliable D call. The CDR3 has 15 residues. V was clipped by 3 bases and J by 0 bases, with 12 bases between them. Germline V gives CDR1 MNHEY, CDR2 SVGAGI. The chain's CDR3 is CASSYNRLTSYEQYF. The CDR3 DNA reads TGTGCCAGCAGTTATAACCGTCTAACCTCCTACGAGCAGTACTTC.

The J gene is TRBJ1-6, the V gene TRBV4-1; a weak D match, TRBD1 (6 bases). The CDR3 has 16 residues. Germline V gene lookup returns CDR1 MGHRA and CDR2 YSYEKL. V was shortened by 0 bases and J by 5 bases, with 11 bases between the two germline ends. Here the CDR3 reads CASSQDLTGDNSPLHF. In nucleotides, the CDR3 is TGCGCCAGCAGCCAAGATTTGACAGGAGATAATTCACCCCTCCACTTT.

The chain couples TRBV19 to TRBJ2-2; no clear D gene. The ends were cut back, 7 bases at V and 4 bases at J, with 13 bases in the middle. The germline gives CDR1 LNHDA, CDR2 SQIVND (reference sequence). The CDR3 length is 14 residues. CDR3 nucleotide sequence: TGTGCCAGTATCAAGGGCCATCTCACCGGGGAGCTGTTTTTT. It translates to CASIKGHLTGELFF.

The CDR3 DNA is TGTGCCAGCAGCTTAGACCGGAAGAGGGCCGGGGATACGCAGTATTTT. It yields the protein CASSLDRKRAGDTQYF. The chain uses TRBV7-9 and TRBJ2-3; D might be TRBD2 (5 bases). Germline values: CDR1 SEHNR, CDR2 FQNEAQ (reference sequence). V was pared by 1 base and J by 6 bases, with 17 bases between. This CDR3 has 16 residues.

The chain carries TRBV19 and TRBJ2-1, with D tentatively TRBD2 (5 bases). The CDR3 consists of 13 residues. Germline V gene lookup returns CDR1 LNHDA and CDR2 SQIVND (reference sequence). The germline V and J ends were trimmed by 1 base and 5 bases, with 6 bases remaining between them. The CDR3 loop is CASSIVGNNEQFF. The CDR3 region has the DNA TGTGCCAGTAGTATAGTCGGGAACAATGAGCAGTTCTTC.

This clone was seen only a few times. The chain uses TRBV29-1 and TRBJ2-5; D is possibly TRBD1 (5 bases). In germline, CDR1 is SQVTM, CDR2 ANQGSEA. The CDR3 covers 13 residues. Trimming took off 5 bases at V and 4 bases at J, with 14 bases between the two ends. The CDR3 here is CSVRTTIRETQYF. CDR3 DNA: TGCAGCGTTCGGACAACAATAAGAGAGACCCAGTACTTC.

This chain connects TRBV2 to TRBJ2-7, with 12 nucleotides matching TRBD2. Germline lookup yields CDR1 SNHLY and CDR2 FYNNEI. The CDR3 contains 14 residues. V lost 6 bases and J lost 5; bases outside the gene matches: 5. CDR3 residues: CASSASGRDNEQYF. The CDR3 DNA reads as TGTGCCAGCAGCGCTAGCGGGAGGGACAACGAGCAGTACTTC.